This T cell receptor beta chain was captured in a study of T-cell memory formation after mild COVID-19. Overall study context: TCR clusters were mostly donor specific. Overall study findings and caveats: CD4/CD8 balance characterized clones contracting day 15 to 85, and CD4+ skew characterized later expanders. CD4+ contracting clones were mainly CM and EM; CD8+ ones, EMRA.

Germline trimming cut 9 bases from V and 11 bases from J; bases unmatched to any gene: 9. In germline, CDR1 is LNHDA, CDR2 SQIVND (reference sequence). The CDR3 covers 11 residues. With respect to this clonotype: Its antigen is not known.

Each CDR3 protein gets one entry after TCRdb re-called the 5' RACE reads with MiXCR. The sample consists of some 290,000 distinct CDR3 sequences, 15% to 20% of them appearing once. The sample comprised PBMCs or a T cell subset sorted from them (not recorded which). The V and J genes are TRBV19 and TRBJ1-1; 7 positions match TRBD1. The receptor comes from a man between 18 and 35 years old who had mild COVID-19 (a few samples of this study predate the infection). Cell type and time point are not known. Here the CDR3 DNA reads TGTGCCAGCTCACAGGGGATAGCGGCTTTCTTT. Its protein product is CASSQGIAAFF.